This T cell receptor (beta chain) was sequenced in a study of T cell changes during pregnancy in multiple sclerosis. The repertoire was sequenced with immunoSEQ multiplex PCR; TCRdb's copy has only in-frame clones and lacks some. The repertoire holds over 80,000 clones, with just over 90% as singletons. This CDR3 has 14 residues. Germline V gene sequence: CDR1 SGDLS, CDR2 YYNGEE. The V end lost 2 bases, the J end lost 1 base, and 8 bases lay between the germline ends. The TCR was taken from a female donor in good health, enrolled as a control in a pregnancy study. The sequenced sample was peripheral blood, obtained in the second trimester of pregnancy. The chain uses TRBV9 and TRBJ2-3; TRBD2 is a possible D gene (6 bases). The CDR3, as DNA: TGTGCCAGCAGCGTCAGACTAGGCACAGATACGCAGTATTTT. Encoded protein: CASSVRLGTDTQYF.